This T cell receptor beta chain is drawn from a study of blood T cell repertoires in COVID-19. About the study: From the United States, Italy and Spain came samples of acute and convalescent COVID-19. PBMCs, B-cell-depleted T cells, or T cells were the source of the cDNA or gDNA that made up the material.

Authors' methods: Reference gene primer amplification gave estimated nucleated cell counts. Clones were sequenced by immunoSEQ multiplex PCR, and TCRdb holds only the in-frame ones, with some missing. V and J calls and clone size are those listed in that table; D and trimming were worked out from the DNA. Of 90,000 to 100,000 clones listed, 80% to 85% are singletons. The V gene's germline CDR1 is SGHVS and CDR2 FQNEAQ. The CDR3 extends over 14 amino acids. Unmatched junction bases numbered 2, after V lost 3 bases and J lost 8 bases. This TCR derives from a man aged 70-80 years with active or convalescent COVID-19. This chain uses TRBV7-8 with TRBJ1-6, with TRBD1 matching over 9 bases. Material: peripheral blood. CDR3 sequence reads: CASSLGQGDSPLHF. The CDR3 DNA is TGTGCCAGCAGCTTGGGACAGGGCGATTCACCCCTCCACTTT.